These 10 T cell receptor beta chains originate from one sample sequenced in a study of blood T cell repertoires in COVID-19. Repertoires were generated with immunoSEQ multiplex PCR, while TCRdb's copy carries only in-frame clones and drops some. The sample holds roughly 45,000 clones; 77% are singletons and the top ten take around 30%. Sequences were obtained from peripheral blood. Every receptor here comes from a woman between 65 and 79 years old with acute or convalescent COVID-19.

The chain has TRBV11-1 and TRBJ2-2; 8 nucleotides match TRBD2. Germline V lookup: CDR1 SGHAT, CDR2 FQDESV (reference sequence). The junction had 7 bases not matched to a gene; V was cut back by 5 bases and J by 5 bases. This CDR3 is 15 amino acids long. CDR3 sequence: CASSLVGGETGELFF. The CDR3 bases are TGTGCCAGCAGCCTGGTCGGGGGGGAGACCGGGGAGCTGTTTTTT. Filled out from reference TRBV11-1 and TRBJ2-2, the complete variable domain reads EAEVAQSPRYKITEKSQAVAFWCDPISGHATLYWYRQILGQGPELLVQFQDESVVDDSQLPKDRFSAERLKGVDSTLKIQPAELGDSAMYLCASSLVGGETGELFFGEGSRLTVL.

The chain joins TRBV20-1 to TRBJ2-3; D may be TRBD2 (5 bases). The germline gives CDR1 DFQATT, CDR2 SNEGSKA (reference sequence). The CDR3 covers 19 residues. The V and J ends lost 3 bases and 2 bases respectively, with 27 bases between them. CDR3 sequence reads: CSASGENSLVSGYTDTQYF. CDR3 nucleotide sequence: TGCAGTGCTAGTGGGGAAAATTCCCTGGTGAGCGGCTACACAGATACGCAGTATTTT.

The table lists this clone with a few counts. V usage is TRBV3-1 (or the pseudogene TRBV3-2) and J usage is TRBJ1-3; D not certain. V lost 2 bases, J lost 3 bases, and 11 bases lay in between. The CDR3 sequence is 15 residues long. Per the germline V gene, CDR1 is LGHDT and CDR2 is YNNKEL (reference sequence). In nucleotides, the CDR3 is TGTGCCAGCAGCCAACAAGGGAGTGGTGGAAACACCATATATTTT. Its protein product is CASSQQGSGGNTIYF.

The chain has TRBV28 and TRBJ2-7, with D possibly TRBD1 on 5 matching bases. Germline V CDR1 and CDR2: MDHEN, SYDVKM. The CDR3 consists of 14 residues. The V end was cut by 3 bases, the J end by 3 bases, with 12 bases between. CDR3 bases: TGTGCCAGCAGTTTCTCCTCAGGGTTCTACGAGCAGTACTTC. This translates into CASSFSSGFYEQYF.

In this sample, this clone turned up once. The CDR3 region is CASSLEGWNSPLHF. CDR3 nucleotide sequence: TGTGCCAGCAGCTTAGAGGGGTGGAATTCACCCCTCCACTTT. The V call is TRBV7-2, the J call TRBJ1-6, with D maybe TRBD1 (5 bases). The length of the CDR3 is 14 residues. Trimming stripped 1 base from V and 7 bases from J, with 8 bases between. Germline lookup yields CDR1 SGHTA and CDR2 FQGNSA.

The sample holds one count of this clone. The chain is built from TRBV27 and TRBJ2-3, with D perhaps matching TRBD2 (6 bases). Germline loops: CDR1 MNHEY, CDR2 SMNVEV (reference sequence). The CDR3 covers 14 residues. Trimming cost V 5 bases and J 8 bases, with 17 bases left between them. Here the CDR3 reads CASSPVPGVGTQYF. The CDR3 DNA follows: TGTGCCAGCAGTCCCGTTCCGGGAGTGGGTACGCAGTATTTT.

This sequence joins TRBV12-3 or TRBV12-4 and TRBJ1-1, with D perhaps TRBD1 (5 bases). This CDR3 is built from 13 residues. Deletions cut 9 bases from V and 5 bases from J, with 16 bases between. CDR3 in DNA: TGTGCCAGTCAGGGACTGCCGGCGACTGAAGCTTTCTTT. This sequence encodes CASQGLPATEAFF.

This rearrangement joins TRBV5-5 to TRBJ1-2; 9 bases agree with TRBD1. CDR1 is SGHKS, CDR2 YYEKEE, per germline (reference sequence). Unmatched junction bases numbered 4, after V lost 3 bases and J lost 4 bases. The CDR3 loop spans 14 amino acids. CDR3 nucleotides: TGTGCCAGCAGCTCGGGACAGGGCGCCTATGGCTACACCTTC. Its protein is CASSSGQGAYGYTF.

CDR3 loop: CASSLSPGGPYGYTF. The CDR3 nucleotides read TGTGCCAGCAGTTTATCTCCGGGGGGACCCTATGGCTACACCTTC. The gene calls are TRBV28 and TRBJ1-2, with D possibly matching TRBD1 (5 bases). The CDR3 extends over 15 amino acids. The V and J ends lost 1 base and 4 bases respectively, with 13 bases between them. CDR1 and CDR2 (germline): MDHEN, SYDVKM.

The chain joins TRBV28 to TRBJ1-2, with 8 bases identical to TRBD1. The CDR3 contains 14 residues. J gave up 5 bases and V 2 bases, and 4 bases lay outside the gene matches. The germline CDR1 and CDR2 sequences are MDHEN and SYDVKM. The chain's CDR3 is CASSLVRQGYGYTF. CDR3 nucleotides: TGTGCCAGCAGTTTAGTTCGACAGGGGTATGGCTACACCTTC.